This is a list of T cell receptor beta chains from one sample in a study of cytomegalovirus exposure and HLA in healthy donors. Clones were read by immunoSEQ multiplex PCR, and TCRdb kept only the in-frame ones, dropping some. This table holds more than 110,000 clones, roughly nine tenths found once. What was sequenced was PBMCs. Source of these receptors: a man aged 18 to 35 in good health and CMV-seronegative. CDR3s include the opening cysteine and the closing phenylalanine or tryptophan. The D gene is left open where the match is weak. Expanded clones are given a class, and other clones once, few, many or no size at all.

abundance	v_gene	j_gene	d_gene	CDR3aa	CDR3nt
.	TRBV27	TRBJ2-1	.	CASTLLGGHNEQFF	TGTGCCAGCACCCTTCTCGGAGGCCACAATGAGCAGTTCTTC
.	TRBV4-1	TRBJ2-1	TRBD1	CASSQGTGQFF	TGCGCCAGCAGCCAAGGGACAGGGCAGTTCTTC
.	TRBV4-3	TRBJ2-2	.	CASSQDIGRETGELFF	TGCGCCAGCAGCCAAGATATAGGGAGAGAGACCGGGGAGCTGTTTTTT
.	TRBV7-8	TRBJ2-1	.	CASSLARTHAYNEQFF	TGTGCCAGCAGCTTAGCTCGGACACACGCCTACAATGAGCAGTTCTTC
once	TRBV21-1	TRBJ2-4	.	CASPALLAKNIQYF	TGTGCCAGCCCAGCGCTGCTAGCCAAAAACATTCAGTACTTC
.	TRBV19	TRBJ2-2	TRBD1	CASSGTATGELFF	TGTGCCAGTAGTGGGACAGCCACCGGGGAGCTGTTTTTT
.	TRBV23-1	TRBJ1-5	.	CASSQSTGLLNQPQHF	TGCGCCAGCAGTCAATCTACAGGCCTCCTCAATCAGCCCCAGCATTTT
.	TRBV11-1	TRBJ2-7	.	CASSPPPGSYEQYF	TGTGCCAGCAGCCCTCCCCCCGGGTCCTACGAGCAGTACTTC
.	TRBV7-6	TRBJ1-5	TRBD1	CASSSHPTGANQPQHF	TGTGCCAGCAGCTCGCACCCGACAGGGGCCAATCAGCCCCAGCATTTT
.	TRBV27	TRBJ1-5	TRBD1	CASSPVRGTGNQPQHF	TGTGCCAGCAGTCCTGTTCGGGGGACAGGGAATCAGCCCCAGCATTTT
.	TRBV7-9	TRBJ2-1	.	CASSPGGNRANEQFF	TGTGCCAGCAGCCCCGGGGGAAACCGAGCCAATGAGCAGTTCTTC
.	TRBV29-1	TRBJ2-1	TRBD1	CSVEVWGGDRAADEQFF	TGCAGCGTTGAAGTTTGGGGAGGGGACAGGGCAGCGGATGAGCAGTTCTTC
.	TRBV2	TRBJ2-2	.	CASSAWAQSHGELFF	TGTGCCAGCAGTGCTTGGGCCCAATCTCACGGGGAGCTGTTTTTT
.	TRBV7-8	TRBJ2-3	TRBD2	CASTKRERTDTQYF	TGTGCCAGCACGAAGCGGGAGAGGACAGATACGCAGTATTTT
.	TRBV7-2	TRBJ1-2	.	CASSHVEGYLEGGYTF	TGTGCCAGCAGCCACGTCGAGGGCTATCTCGAGGGTGGCTACACCTTC
.	TRBV7-7	TRBJ2-1	.	CASSLVSGSYNEQFF	TGTGCCAGCAGCCTCGTTAGCGGCTCCTACAATGAGCAGTTCTTC
few	TRBV30	TRBJ2-7	TRBD1	CACGSPGGSYEQYF	TGTGCCTGCGGGAGTCCAGGGGGCAGCTACGAGCAGTACTTC
.	TRBV5-6	TRBJ2-1	TRBD2	CASSSQTSGFYNEQFF	TGTGCCAGCAGCTCCCAGACTAGCGGATTCTACAATGAGCAGTTCTTC
.	TRBV7-9	TRBJ1-2	.	CASSSGGIGYTF	TGTGCCAGCAGCTCGGGGGGGATCGGCTACACCTTC
.	TRBV25-1	TRBJ2-1	TRBD1	CASSQGQVFYNEQFF	TGTGCCAGCAGCCAGGGACAGGTCTTCTACAATGAGCAGTTCTTC
.	TRBV7-9	TRBJ1-2	.	CASSFLGGYTF	TGTGCCAGCAGCTTCCTTGGCGGCTACACCTTC
.	TRBV27	TRBJ1-2	.	CASSLGQGNYGYTF	TGTGCCAGCAGTTTAGGTCAGGGGAACTATGGCTACACCTTC